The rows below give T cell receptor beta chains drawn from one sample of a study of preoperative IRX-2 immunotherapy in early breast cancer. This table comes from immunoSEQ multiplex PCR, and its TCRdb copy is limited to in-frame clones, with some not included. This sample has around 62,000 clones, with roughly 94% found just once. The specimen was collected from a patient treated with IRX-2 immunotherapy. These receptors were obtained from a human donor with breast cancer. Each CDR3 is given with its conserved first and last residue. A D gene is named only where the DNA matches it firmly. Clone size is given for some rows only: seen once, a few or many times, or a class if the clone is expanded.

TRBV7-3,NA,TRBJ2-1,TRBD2,CASSLGTSGGDEQFF,TGTGCCAGCAGCTTAGGGACTAGCGGGGGGGATGAGCAGTTCTTC
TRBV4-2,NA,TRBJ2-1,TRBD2,CASSLRSGGAYNEQFF,TGTGCCAGCAGCCTCCGATCCGGGGGGGCCTACAATGAGCAGTTCTTC
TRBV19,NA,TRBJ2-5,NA,CASSIGLTRAAETQYF,TGTGCCAGTAGTATAGGTTTGACAAGGGCGGCGGAGACCCAGTACTTC
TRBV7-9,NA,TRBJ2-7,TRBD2,CASSLTSGAYEQYF,TGTGCCAGCAGCTTGACTAGCGGCGCCTACGAGCAGTACTTC
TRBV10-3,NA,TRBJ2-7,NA,CAISEGSSYEQYF,TGTGCCATCAGTGAGGGCAGCTCCTACGAGCAGTACTTC
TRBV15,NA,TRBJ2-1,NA,CATSRAIGRGYEQFF,TGTGCCACCAGCAGAGCTATCGGGAGAGGGTATGAGCAGTTCTTC
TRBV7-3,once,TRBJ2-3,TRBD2,CASSTGGTDTQYF,TGTGCCAGCAGCACGGGGGGGACAGATACGCAGTATTTT
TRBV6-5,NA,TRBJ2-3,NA,CASSYAPPDTQYF,TGTGCCAGCAGTTACGCCCCCCCAGATACGCAGTATTTT
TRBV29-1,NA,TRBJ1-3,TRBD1,CSVEEARGGNTIYF,TGCAGCGTTGAAGAAGCCAGGGGGGGAAACACCATATATTTT
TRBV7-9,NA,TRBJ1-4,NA,CASSLARGGATNEKLFF,TGTGCCAGCAGCTTAGCGCGGGGGGGCGCAACTAATGAAAAACTGTTTTTT
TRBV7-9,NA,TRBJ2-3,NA,CASSLEGLDTQYF,TGTGCCAGCAGCTTAGAGGGTTTAGATACGCAGTATTTT
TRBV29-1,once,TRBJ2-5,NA,CSAGRTGGGWETQYF,TGCAGCGCCGGAAGGACAGGAGGGGGTTGGGAGACCCAGTACTTC
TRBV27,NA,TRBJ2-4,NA,CASAGLAKNIQYF,TGTGCCAGCGCCGGATTAGCCAAAAACATTCAGTACTTC
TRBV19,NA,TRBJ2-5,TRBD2,CASSRLAGVRETQYF,TGTGCCAGTAGTAGGTTAGCGGGGGTCCGGGAGACCCAGTACTTC
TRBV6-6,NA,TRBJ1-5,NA,CASSREGPYSNQPQHF,TGTGCCAGCAGTCGGGAGGGTCCTTATAGCAATCAGCCCCAGCATTTT
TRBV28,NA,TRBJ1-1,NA,CASSLVFRVTEAFF,TGTGCCAGCAGTTTAGTATTCAGGGTCACTGAAGCTTTCTTT
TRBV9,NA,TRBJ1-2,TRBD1,CASSEISGDRAIYGYTF,TGTGCCAGCAGCGAGATCTCAGGGGACAGGGCGATCTATGGCTACACCTTC
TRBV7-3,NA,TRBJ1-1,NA,CASSLGRNTEAFF,TGTGCCAGCAGCTTAGGGCGGAACACTGAAGCTTTCTTT
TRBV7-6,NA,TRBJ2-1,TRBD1,CASSLMGQGGYNEQFF,TGTGCCAGCAGCTTAATGGGACAGGGGGGATACAATGAGCAGTTCTTC
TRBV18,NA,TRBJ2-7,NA,CASSPLGRGDEQYF,TGTGCCAGCTCACCGCTCGGCCGTGGAGACGAGCAGTACTTC
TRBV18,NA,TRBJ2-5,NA,CASSPLGGTLQETQYF,TGTGCCAGCTCACCGTTAGGGGGGACTCTACAAGAGACCCAGTACTTC
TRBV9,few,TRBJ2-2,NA,CASSVGGENTGELFF,TGTGCCAGCAGCGTAGGAGGGGAAAACACCGGGGAGCTGTTTTTT
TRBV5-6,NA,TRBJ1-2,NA,CASRPLDGPYGYTF,TGTGCCAGCAGGCCATTGGACGGCCCCTATGGCTACACCTTC
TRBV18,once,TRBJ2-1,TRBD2,CASAGLAGAYNEQFF,TGTGCCAGCGCGGGACTAGCGGGGGCCTACAATGAGCAGTTCTTC
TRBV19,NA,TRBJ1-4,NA,CASSIRGRREKLFF,TGTGCCAGTAGTATTCGGGGGCGAAGGGAAAAACTGTTTTTT
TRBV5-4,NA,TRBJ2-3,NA,CASSLIGGPDTQYF,TGTGCCAGCAGCTTGATCGGGGGCCCAGATACGCAGTATTTT
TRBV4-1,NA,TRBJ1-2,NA,CASSQDGDRSYGYTF,TGCGCCAGCAGCCAAGACGGGGACCGGAGCTATGGCTACACCTTC
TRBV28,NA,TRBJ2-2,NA,CAITVGTGELFF,TGTGCCATTACGGTCGGCACCGGGGAGCTGTTTTTT
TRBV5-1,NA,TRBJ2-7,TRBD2,CASSSQGGSYYEQYF,TGCGCCAGCAGCTCCCAGGGAGGGTCTTACTACGAGCAGTACTTC
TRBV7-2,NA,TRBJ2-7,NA,CASSFRRSSYEQYF,TGTGCCAGCAGCTTCAGGAGATCCTCCTACGAGCAGTACTTC
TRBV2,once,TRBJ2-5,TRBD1,CASRRGQETQYF,TGTGCCAGCAGAAGGGGGCAGGAGACCCAGTACTTC
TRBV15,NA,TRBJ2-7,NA,CATSRRQGGEQYF,TGTGCCACCAGCAGGAGACAGGGAGGCGAGCAGTACTTC
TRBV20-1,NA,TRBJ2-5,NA,CSARDRETQYF,TGCAGTGCTAGAGACCGGGAGACCCAGTACTTC
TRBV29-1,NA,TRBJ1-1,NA,CSVEGQIEAFF,TGCAGCGTTGAAGGACAGATTGAAGCTTTCTTT
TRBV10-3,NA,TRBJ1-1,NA,CAISPPGRGFTEAFF,TGTGCCATCAGTCCTCCCGGGAGGGGGTTCACTGAAGCTTTCTTT
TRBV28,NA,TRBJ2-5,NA,CASSLGGVGETQYF,TGTGCCAGCAGTTTAGGGGGTGTAGGGGAGACCCAGTACTTC
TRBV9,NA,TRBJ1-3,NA,CASSVVGPLSGNTIYF,TGTGCCAGCAGCGTAGTGGGACCGCTCTCTGGAAACACCATATATTTT
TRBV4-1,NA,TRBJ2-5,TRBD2,CASSQPPWTSGEETQYF,TGCGCCAGCAGCCAACCTCCCTGGACTAGCGGGGAAGAGACCCAGTACTTC
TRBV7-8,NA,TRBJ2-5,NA,CASSLVGGDGETQYF,TGTGCCAGCAGCTTAGTAGGGGGGGATGGTGAGACCCAGTACTTC
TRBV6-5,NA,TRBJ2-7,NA,CASSGRDGSHEQYF,TGTGCCAGCAGTGGCCGGGACGGGTCCCACGAGCAGTACTTC
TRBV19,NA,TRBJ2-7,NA,CASSIAAPGVYEQYF,TGTGCCAGTAGTATTGCAGCGCCTGGGGTTTACGAGCAGTACTTC
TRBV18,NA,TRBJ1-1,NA,CASSSGGLVNEAFF,TGTGCCAGCTCGTCCGGAGGGTTGGTTAATGAAGCTTTCTTT
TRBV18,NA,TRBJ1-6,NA,CASSPRTGHNSPLHF,TGTGCCAGCTCACCACGTACAGGGCATAATTCACCCCTCCACTTT
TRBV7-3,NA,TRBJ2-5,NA,CASSLSVQETQYF,TGTGCCAGCAGCTTAAGTGTCCAAGAGACCCAGTACTTC
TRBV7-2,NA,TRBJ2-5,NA,CASSPMRSVGQETQYF,TGTGCCAGCAGCCCCATGCGTAGTGTGGGGCAAGAGACCCAGTACTTC
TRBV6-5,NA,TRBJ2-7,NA,CASSPLAGFEQYF,TGTGCCAGCAGCCCTCTGGCCGGGTTCGAGCAGTACTTC
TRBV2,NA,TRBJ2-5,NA,CASSGETQYF,TGTGCCAGCAGTGGAGAGACCCAGTACTTC
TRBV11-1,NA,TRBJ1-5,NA,CASSVRSPQPQHF,TGTGCCAGCAGCGTCCGGTCGCCTCAGCCCCAGCATTTT
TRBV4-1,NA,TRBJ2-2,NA,CASSALGRDNTGELFF,TGCGCCAGCAGCGCCCTGGGGCGAGACAACACCGGGGAGCTGTTTTTT
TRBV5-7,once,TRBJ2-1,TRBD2,CASSIGLAGIYNEQFF,TGTGCCAGCAGTATCGGACTAGCGGGGATCTACAATGAGCAGTTCTTC
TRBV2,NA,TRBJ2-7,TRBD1,CASESPGGYEQYF,TGTGCCAGCGAAAGTCCAGGGGGCTACGAGCAGTACTTC
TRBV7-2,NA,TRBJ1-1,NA,CASTWDGTRTEAFF,TGTGCCAGCACCTGGGACGGTACGAGAACTGAAGCTTTCTTT
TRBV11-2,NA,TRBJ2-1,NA,CASSSGPISYNEQFF,TGTGCCAGCAGCTCCGGGCCTATATCCTACAATGAGCAGTTCTTC
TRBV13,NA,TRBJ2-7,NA,CASSGAYEQYF,TGTGCCAGCAGCGGGGCCTACGAGCAGTACTTC
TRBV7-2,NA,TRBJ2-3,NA,CASSLVDRTSTDTQYF,TGTGCCAGCAGCTTAGTAGATCGGACTAGCACAGATACGCAGTATTTT
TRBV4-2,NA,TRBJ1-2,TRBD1,CASSHRDRHYGYTF,TGTGCCAGCAGCCACAGGGACAGACACTATGGCTACACCTTC
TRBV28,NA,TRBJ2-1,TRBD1,CASSSLGQGMGNEQFF,TGTGCCAGCAGTTCGTTGGGACAGGGGATGGGGAATGAGCAGTTCTTC
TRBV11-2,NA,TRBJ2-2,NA,CASSLTWGRGNTGELFF,TGTGCCAGCAGCTTAACGTGGGGAAGAGGGAACACCGGGGAGCTGTTTTTT
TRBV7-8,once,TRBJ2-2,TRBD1,CASSLSGQTNTGELFF,TGTGCCAGCAGCTTATCGGGACAGACGAACACCGGGGAGCTGTTTTTT
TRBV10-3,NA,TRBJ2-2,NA,CAINRDGGNTGELFF,TGTGCCATCAACCGGGACGGCGGGAACACCGGGGAGCTGTTTTTT